Presented here are 9 T cell receptor beta chains from one specimen sequenced in a study of blood T cell repertoires in COVID-19. Some clones are missing from TCRdb's copy, which holds only in-frame ones; the method was immunoSEQ multiplex PCR. Of 140,000 to 150,000 clones listed, roughly 84% were seen once; the top ten hold roughly two fifths. The sequenced sample consisted of peripheral blood. These receptors all come from a human donor in a cohort sampled during active COVID-19.

This sequence joins TRBV3-1 (or the pseudogene TRBV3-2) and TRBJ1-2; 10 bases match TRBD1. Losses at the gene ends were 1 base for V and 7 bases for J; bases not matched to a gene: 15. The CDR3 consists of 18 residues. Germline assignment: CDR1 LGHDT and CDR2 YNNKEL (reference sequence). The CDR3 nucleotides read TGTGCCAGCAGCCAAGGGGGGACAGGGGCTCTTTTCTTAGGTGGCTACACCTTC. Translated: CASSQGGTGALFLGGYTF.

This rearrangement joins TRBV11-2 to TRBJ1-1; D is undetermined. Germline CDR1 reads SGHAT; CDR2 reads FQNNGV. The CDR3 loop spans 15 amino acids. Between the trimmed V and J ends, which lost 0 bases and 1 base, there was a span of 9 bases. Written as DNA, the CDR3 is TGTGCCAGCAGCTTAGATTCGATGAGGAACACTGAAGCTTTCTTT. Protein product: CASSLDSMRNTEAFF.

The rearrangement uses TRBV28 and TRBJ1-2; 8 nucleotides agree with TRBD1. The CDR3 extends over 15 amino acids. With 5 bases clipped from V and 4 bases from J, the junction kept 9 bases outside the gene matches. CDR1 and CDR2 (germline): MDHEN, SYDVKM. The CDR3 region is CASSPFPGGGYGYTF. DNA for the CDR3: TGTGCCAGCAGTCCATTTCCAGGGGGCGGCTATGGCTACACCTTC.

This chain joins TRBV5-1 and TRBJ2-1, with unresolved D. V lost 5 bases and J 2 bases, leaving 14 bases between the germline ends. Looked up from germline, CDR1 is SGHRS and CDR2 is YFSETQ. The CDR3 runs to 15 residues. As DNA, the CDR3 is TGCGCCAGCAGAGGTTACGGAGCGACCTACAATGAGCAGTTCTTC. The encoded protein is CASRGYGATYNEQFF.

V and J are TRBV28 and TRBJ1-1, with no clear D. V gave up 2 bases and J gave up 0 bases, with 7 bases separating them. The germline gives CDR1 MDHEN, CDR2 SYDVKM. The CDR3 is 14 residues long. The CDR3: CASSLRTVNTEAFF. The CDR3, as DNA: TGTGCCAGCAGTTTAAGGACTGTGAACACTGAAGCTTTCTTT.

The chain uses TRBV9 and TRBJ2-2; possibly TRBD1 for D (5 bases). Germline V gene data show CDR1 as SGDLS and CDR2 as YYNGEE. Trimming pared 4 bases from V and 1 base from J, leaving 14 bases between. This CDR3 spans 16 amino acids. The CDR3 protein is CASSSRRVGNTGELFF. The DNA of the CDR3 is TGTGCCAGCAGCTCCCGCAGGGTGGGGAACACCGGGGAGCTGTTTTTT.

This clone was picked up one time. This sequence joins TRBV1 and TRBJ2-5; TRBD2 reflects the table's D call only, with no check against the DNA. TRBV1 is designated a pseudogene. The CDR3 loop spans 15 amino acids. The CDR3 bases are TGCACCAGCAGCCCTCTAGCGGGAGACGAAGAGACCCAGTACTTC. Its translation: CTSSPLAGDEETQYF.

The chain employs TRBV6-5 and TRBJ1-5, with a weak D call TRBD1 (6 bases). CDR3 length: 15 residues. CDR1 is MNHEY and CDR2 is SVGAGI in the germline V gene. Trimming stripped 6 bases from V and 2 bases from J, with 14 bases between. The CDR3 region is CASSREQGGNQPQHF. The CDR3 DNA reads TGTGCCAGCAGCCGGGAACAGGGTGGCAATCAGCCCCAGCATTTT.

Details on this clone: This CDR3 is also generated by other DNA sequences in the sample. This chain uses TRBV12-3 or TRBV12-4 with TRBJ1-2; D might be TRBD1 (6 bases). Trimming removed 1 base at V and 4 bases at J, with 7 bases between. The CDR3 totals 13 residues. The CDR3 spells CASSLVGAYGYTF. CDR3 nucleotides: TGTGCCAGCAGTTTAGTGGGGGCCTATGGCTACACCTTC.